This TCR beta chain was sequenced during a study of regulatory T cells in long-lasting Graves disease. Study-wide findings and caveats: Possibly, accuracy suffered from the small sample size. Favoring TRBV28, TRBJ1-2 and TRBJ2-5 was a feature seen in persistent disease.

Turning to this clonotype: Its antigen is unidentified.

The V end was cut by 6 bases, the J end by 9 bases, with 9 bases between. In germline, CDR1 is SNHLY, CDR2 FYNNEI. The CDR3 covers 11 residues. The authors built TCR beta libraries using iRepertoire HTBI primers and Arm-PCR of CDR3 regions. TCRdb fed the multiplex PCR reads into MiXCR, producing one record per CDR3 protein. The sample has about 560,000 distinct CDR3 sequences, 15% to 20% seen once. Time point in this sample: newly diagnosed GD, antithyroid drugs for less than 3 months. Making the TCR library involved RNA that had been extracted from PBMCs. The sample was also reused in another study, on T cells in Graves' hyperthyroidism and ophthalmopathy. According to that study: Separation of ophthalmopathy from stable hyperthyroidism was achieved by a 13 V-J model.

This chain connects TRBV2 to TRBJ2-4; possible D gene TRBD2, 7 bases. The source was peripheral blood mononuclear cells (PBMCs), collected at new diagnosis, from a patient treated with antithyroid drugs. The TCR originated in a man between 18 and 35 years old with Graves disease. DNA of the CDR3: TGTGCCAGCAGGAGGGGGGGCATTCAGTACTTC. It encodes CASRRGGIQYF.